This TCR beta chain comes out of a study of cytomegalovirus exposure and HLA in healthy donors. The CDR3 consists of 15 residues. The trim removed 6 bases at V and 4 bases at J, leaving 9 bases unmatched. Germline V CDR1 and CDR2: MGHDK, SYGVNS. Sequencing used immunoSEQ multiplex PCR; TCRdb keeps in-frame clones, though not all of them. The sample carries approximately 110,000 clones, around 83% recorded once. Findings and limits, study-wide: Some TCR beta chains (about 180 of them) were listed as cytomegalovirus-associated.

With regard to this clone: Antigen: not known.

V is TRBV25-1 and J is TRBJ2-3; 8 nucleotides align to TRBD1. Source material: PBMCs. This clonotype was sampled from a woman aged 18-29 years in good health and CMV-seropositive. The CDR3 is CASRDAGGVADTQYF. The CDR3 region has the DNA TGTGCCAGCAGAGACGCAGGGGGCGTGGCAGATACGCAGTATTTT.